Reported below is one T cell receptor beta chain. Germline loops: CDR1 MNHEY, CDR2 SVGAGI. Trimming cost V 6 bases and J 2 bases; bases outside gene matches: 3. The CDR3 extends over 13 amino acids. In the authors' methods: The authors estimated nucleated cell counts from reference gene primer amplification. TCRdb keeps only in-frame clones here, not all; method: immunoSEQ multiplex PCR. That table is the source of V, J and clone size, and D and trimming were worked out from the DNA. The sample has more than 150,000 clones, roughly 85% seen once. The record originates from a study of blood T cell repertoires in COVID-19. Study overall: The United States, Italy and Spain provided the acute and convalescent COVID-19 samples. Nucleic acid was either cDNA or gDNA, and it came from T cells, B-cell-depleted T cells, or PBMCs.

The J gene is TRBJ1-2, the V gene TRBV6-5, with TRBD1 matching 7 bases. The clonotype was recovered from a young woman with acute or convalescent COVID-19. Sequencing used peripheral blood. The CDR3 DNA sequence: TGTGCCAGCAGAGGGGGCTCGAACTATGGCTACACCTTC. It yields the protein CASRGGSNYGYTF.